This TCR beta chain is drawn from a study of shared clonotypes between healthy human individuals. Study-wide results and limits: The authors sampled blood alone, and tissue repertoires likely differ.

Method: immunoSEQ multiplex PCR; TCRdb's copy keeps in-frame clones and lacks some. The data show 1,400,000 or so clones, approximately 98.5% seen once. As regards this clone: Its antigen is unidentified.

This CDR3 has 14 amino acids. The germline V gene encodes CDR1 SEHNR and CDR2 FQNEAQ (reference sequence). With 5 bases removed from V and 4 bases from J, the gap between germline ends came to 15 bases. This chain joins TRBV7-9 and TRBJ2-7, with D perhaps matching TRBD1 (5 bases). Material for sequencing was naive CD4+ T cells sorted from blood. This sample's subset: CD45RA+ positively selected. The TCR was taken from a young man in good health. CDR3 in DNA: TGTGCCAGCAGCCAGGGTGGGTTGTCGTACGAGCAGTACTTC. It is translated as CASSQGGLSYEQYF.